This record looks at one T cell receptor (beta chain) sequence and its context. The data originate from a study of blood T cell repertoires in COVID-19. Looking at the study overall: Samples of COVID-19 (acute and convalescent) were obtained from the United States, Italy and Spain. From T cells, B-cell-depleted T cells, or PBMCs came the material, which was cDNA or gDNA.

Per the original methods: Estimated nucleated cell counts came from reference gene primer amplification. The repertoire was sequenced with immunoSEQ multiplex PCR; TCRdb's copy has only in-frame clones and lacks some. Clone size and V and J calls were adopted from that table, with D and trimming inferred from the DNA. The data contain around 200,000 clones, around four fifths of them singletons. The ends were cut back, 0 bases at V and 1 base at J, with 7 bases in the middle. The CDR3 is 14 residues long. Looked up from germline, CDR1 is SGHRS and CDR2 is YFSETQ. The sequenced sample consisted of peripheral blood. The gene calls are TRBV5-1 and TRBJ1-2, with no clear D. This sequence was found in a man aged 45-60 years with active or convalescent COVID-19. The CDR3, as DNA: TGCGCCAGCAGCTTGGGGCAGGTTAACTATGGCTACACCTTC. Protein sequence: CASSLGQVNYGYTF.